Following are 15 T cell receptor beta chains from one sample sequenced in a study of graft-versus-host responses after intestinal transplantation. Their antigen targets remain unknown. Some clones are missing from TCRdb's copy, which holds only in-frame ones; the method was immunoSEQ multiplex PCR. Among 65,000 to 90,000 clones listed, about nine tenths were seen once. The material was unstimulated CD8+ T cells sorted from spleen or lymph node cells, obtained before transplant. The receptors were sampled from a human donor who was the organ donor for an intestinal transplant.

V gene TRBV9 combines with J gene TRBJ2-7, with D unresolved. V lost 4 bases to trimming and J lost 0 bases, with 11 bases between them. The CDR3 is 14 residues long. CDR1 is SGDLS and CDR2 is YYNGEE in the germline V gene. The chain's CDR3 is CASSFSTGSYEQYF. The CDR3 DNA reads TGTGCCAGCAGCTTTTCGACGGGCTCCTACGAGCAGTACTTC. The whole variable domain, remainder taken from reference TRBV9 and TRBJ2-7, is DSGVTQTPKHLITATGQRVTLRCSPRSGDLSVYWYQQSLDQGLQFLIQYYNGEERAKGNILERFSAQQFPDLHSELNLSSLELGDSALYFCASSFSTGSYEQYFGPGTRLTVT.

This chain connects TRBV7-9 to TRBJ1-5; D remains unclear. This CDR3 comprises 15 residues. Germline CDR1 is SEHNR and CDR2 is FQNEAQ (reference sequence). Trimming stripped 0 bases from V and 3 bases from J, with 9 bases between. CDR3 coding DNA: TGTGCCAGCAGCTTAGCGGAGGGCTCCAATCAGCCCCAGCATTTT. Its protein is CASSLAEGSNQPQHF.

This clone was seen just once. The rearrangement joins TRBV4-3 to TRBJ2-7; 11 nucleotides align to TRBD2. Germline CDR1 LGHNA, CDR2 YSLEER. The CDR3 extends over 16 amino acids. The V and J ends lost 4 bases and 2 bases, in that order; junction bases with no gene match: 7. The CDR3 DNA reads TGCGCCAGCAGCCCCTCAGCTAGCGGGGGGACCTACGAGCAGTACTTC. It specifies CASSPSASGGTYEQYF.

This chain connects TRBV13 to TRBJ1-6, with 9 bases aligning to TRBD1. From germline, CDR1 is PRHDT and CDR2 FYEKMQ (reference sequence). After removal of 6 bases from V and 6 bases from J, the junction contained 9 bases not matched to a gene. This CDR3 has 16 amino acids. The CDR3, as DNA: TGTGCCAGCAGTTTAAGACAGGGGGTCGGTAATTCACCCCTCCACTTT. Translating it yields CASSLRQGVGNSPLHF.

This sequence joins TRBV5-6 and TRBJ1-2; TRBD1 is a possible D gene (5 bases). CDR3 length equals 16 residues. V lost 4 bases, J lost 4 bases, and 20 bases lay in between. Germline V gives CDR1 SGHDT, CDR2 YYEEEE. The CDR3 sequence is CASSKPSGKEGYGYTF. In DNA, the CDR3 is TGTGCCAGCAGCAAACCCTCAGGGAAGGAAGGCTATGGCTACACCTTC.

The rearrangement uses TRBV4-2 and TRBJ1-6; possible D gene TRBD1, 6 bases. V lost 4 bases, J lost 6 bases, and 13 bases lay in between. The CDR3 is made up of 15 amino acids. Germline V gene data show CDR1 as LGHNA and CDR2 as YNFKEQ. The CDR3 region has the DNA TGTGCCAGCAGCCTCGGGACATTGGGTAATTCACCCCTCCACTTT. Protein: CASSLGTLGNSPLHF.

The CDR3 sequence: CASKRGKTYEQYF. The CDR3, as DNA: TGTGCCAGCAAAAGGGGGAAAACCTACGAGCAGTACTTC. The rearrangement joins TRBV6-5 to TRBJ2-5; D is perhaps TRBD1 (6 bases). The end of the DNA fits TRBJ2-7 better, so the J call may be wrong. Germline V gene sequence: CDR1 MNHEY, CDR2 SVGAGI. CDR3 length: 13 amino acids.

The V call is TRBV7-3, the J call TRBJ2-3; no clear D. Germline V gene data show CDR1 as SGHTA and CDR2 as FQGTGA. The germline V and J ends were trimmed by 6 bases and 5 bases, with 15 bases remaining between them. The CDR3 is 14 residues long. The CDR3 region is CASSPTGFEDTQYF. CDR3 sequence (DNA): TGTGCCAGCAGTCCCACCGGGTTCGAAGATACGCAGTATTTT.

The gene calls are TRBV4-2 and TRBJ2-3; 7 bases are a match to TRBD2. This CDR3 has 15 residues. The ends lost 4 bases at V and 2 bases at J; junction bases unmatched: 6. Germline CDR1 LGHNA, CDR2 YNFKEQ. The CDR3 reads CASSRIGGTTDTQYF. The DNA for the CDR3 is TGTGCCAGCAGCCGGATCGGGGGGACCACAGATACGCAGTATTTT.

This clone was detected only a few times. A read error may produce the germline difference seen at one junction end. The chain uses TRBV19 and TRBJ1-5; a weak D match, TRBD1 (6 bases). The CDR3 has 9 residues. From germline, CDR1 is LNHDA and CDR2 SQIVND (reference sequence). The CDR3 DNA is TGTGCCAGTAGTCCAGACAGGCTTTTT. Protein sequence: CASSPDRLF.

This rearrangement joins TRBV9 to TRBJ1-2; 9 bases map to TRBD1. The CDR3 contains 14 residues. V was clipped by 3 bases and J by 5 bases; unmatched bases: 5. Germline loops: CDR1 SGDLS, CDR2 YYNGEE. The CDR3: CASSETGGGYGYTF. The CDR3 bases are TGTGCCAGCAGCGAGACAGGGGGAGGGTATGGCTACACCTTC.

V is TRBV6-5 and J is TRBJ1-1, with 7 bases that match TRBD1. V lost 6 bases and J lost 0; bases outside the gene matches: 7. CDR1 and CDR2 (germline): MNHEY, SVGAGI. This CDR3 has 15 residues. CDR3 in DNA: TGTGCCAGCAGCCCGGACAGGCTGCTGAACACTGAAGCTTTCTTT. The encoded protein is CASSPDRLLNTEAFF.

The chain carries TRBV27 and TRBJ2-7; perhaps TRBD2 as D (6 bases). The V gene's germline CDR1 is MNHEY and CDR2 SMNVEV (reference sequence). Trimming pared 6 bases from V and 4 bases from J, leaving 13 bases between. This CDR3 comprises 13 residues. CDR3 in DNA: TGTGCCAGCAGCTTGGGGACTGAATACGAGCAGTACTTC. Its protein product is CASSLGTEYEQYF.

This clone was found a few times. The J gene is TRBJ1-5, the V gene TRBV19; D may be TRBD1 (6 bases). V lost 1 base and J lost 1, with 14 bases in between. Germline V lookup: CDR1 LNHDA, CDR2 SQIVND (reference sequence). The CDR3 runs 17 residues. This CDR3 is CASSIAPRQVSNQPQHF. The CDR3 DNA reads TGTGCCAGTAGTATAGCTCCTAGACAGGTGAGCAATCAGCCCCAGCATTTT.

This sequence joins TRBV7-8 and TRBJ1-4; D gene unclear. Trimming shortened V by 0 bases and J by 13 bases, and 18 bases separated the two germline ends. In germline, CDR1 is SGHVS, CDR2 FQNEAQ. The CDR3 loop spans 15 amino acids. DNA of the CDR3: TGTGCCAGCAGCTTAGCGCCGGGGATCCGGGAGGGACTGTTTTTT. Translating it yields CASSLAPGIREGLFF.